What follows are 16 T cell receptor beta chains derived from one specimen sequenced in a study of T cell responses to AZD1222 COVID-19 vaccine. Produced via immunoSEQ multiplex PCR; TCRdb's table is partial and in-frame only. This sample has around 100,000 clones; 80% to 90% occur once, and the top ten carry 2.5% to 4%. Sequenced here: peripheral blood, sampled on day 0 of AZD1222 vaccination. These receptors came from an adult in good health.

The chain carries TRBV7-6 and TRBJ1-6, with D uncertain. There are 14 residues in the CDR3. Germline V gene data show CDR1 as SGHVS and CDR2 as FNYEAQ. V was clipped by 1 base and J by 6 bases, with 7 bases between them. The CDR3 DNA follows: TGTGCCAGCAGCTTAGACGTCAGTAATTCACCCCTCCACTTT. It specifies CASSLDVSNSPLHF.

The chain is built from TRBV7-2 and TRBJ2-1; 12 nucleotides align to TRBD2. CDR3 length equals 16 residues. V lost 1 base to trimming and J lost 7 bases; unmatched junction nucleotides: 5. Germline V gene data show CDR1 as SGHTA and CDR2 as FQGNSA. CDR3 sequence: CASSLDLAGGRNEQFF. DNA of the CDR3: TGTGCCAGCAGCTTAGATCTAGCGGGGGGGAGGAATGAGCAGTTCTTC.

V usage is TRBV27 and J usage is TRBJ1-6; no clear D gene. Per germline, CDR1 MNHEY and CDR2 SMNVEV (reference sequence). This CDR3 is built from 14 residues. V was clipped by 3 bases and J by 7 bases, with 10 bases between them. This CDR3 reads CASSFESQNSPLHF. The CDR3, as DNA: TGTGCCAGCAGTTTTGAGTCCCAGAATTCACCCCTCCACTTT.

This clone appeared a few times. CDR3 nucleotide sequence: TGTGCCAGCAGCCCCCGGATCCAGGGGCTTGGCTATGGCTACACCTTC. Its translation is CASSPRIQGLGYGYTF. The chain has TRBV3-1 (or the pseudogene TRBV3-2) and TRBJ1-2, with D perhaps matching TRBD1 (6 bases). CDR1 is LGHDT, CDR2 YNNKEL, per germline (reference sequence). This CDR3 is built from 16 residues. The V gene lost 4 bases and the J gene lost 4 bases, with 19 bases spanning the gap.

The J gene is TRBJ2-7, the V gene TRBV3-1 (or the pseudogene TRBV3-2); D not resolved. Germline V gene lookup returns CDR1 LGHDT and CDR2 YNNKEL (reference sequence). This CDR3 spans 14 amino acids. V dropped 4 bases and J dropped 3 bases, with 13 bases sitting between them. CDR3 in amino acids: CASSRKGLNYEQYF. As DNA, the CDR3 is TGTGCCAGCAGCCGAAAGGGTCTCAACTACGAGCAGTACTTC.

This chain joins TRBV7-9 and TRBJ2-3; 11 bases agree with TRBD2. The germline V gene has CDR1 SEHNR and CDR2 FQNEAQ (reference sequence). CDR3 size: 19 residues. The V segment lost 5 bases and the J segment 4 bases; nucleotides outside the gene matches: 17. The CDR3: CASSPKGLAGGPTADTQYF. CDR3 DNA sequence: TGTGCCAGCAGCCCAAAGGGGCTAGCGGGGGGTCCCACGGCAGATACGCAGTATTTT.

This chain connects TRBV7-6 to TRBJ1-3; a weak D match, TRBD1 (5 bases). Germline-derived CDR1 and CDR2 are SGHVS and FNYEAQ. V shed 1 base and J shed 0 bases, with 13 bases lying between them. CDR3 size: 17 residues. CDR3 sequence reads: CASSLGGVFLSGNTIYF. CDR3 coding DNA: TGTGCCAGCAGCTTAGGAGGGGTCTTCCTCTCTGGAAACACCATATATTTT. The full variable domain, its missing parts supplied by reference TRBV7-6 and TRBJ1-3, is GAGVSQSPRYKVTKRGQDVALRCDPISGHVSLYWYRQALGQGPEFLTYFNYEAQQDKSGLPNDRFSAERPEGSISTLTIQRTEQRDSAMYRCASSLGGVFLSGNTIYFGEGSWLTVV.

The gene calls are TRBV7-7 and TRBJ2-7; maybe TRBD1 (6 bases). CDR3 size: 14 residues. The germline V gene encodes CDR1 SSHAT and CDR2 FNYEAQ (reference sequence). CDR3 sequence: CAGAFGTHTYEQYF. CDR3 coding DNA: TGTGCTGGAGCTTTTGGGACACATACCTACGAGCAGTACTTC.

The V and J genes are TRBV24-1 and TRBJ1-5; weak D call: TRBD1 (5 bases). CDR1 and CDR2 (germline): KGHDR, SFDVKD. CDR3 length equals 15 residues. Trimming cost V 7 bases and J 2 bases, with 14 bases left between them. The CDR3 is CATSLGTGGNQPQHF. The DNA of the CDR3 is TGTGCCACCAGCCTTGGCACAGGAGGCAATCAGCCCCAGCATTTT.

The CDR3 region is CASSLQPSSYEQYF. The CDR3 DNA reads TGTGCCAGCAGCTTGCAGCCAAGCTCCTACGAGCAGTACTTC. The chain is built from TRBV7-2 and TRBJ2-7; D is unclear. Trimming cost V 3 bases and J 0 bases, with 9 bases left between them. CDR3 size: 14 residues. Germline values: CDR1 SGHTA, CDR2 FQGNSA.

In its sample, this clone was seen a few times. The rearrangement links TRBV6-5 to TRBJ2-7; D is tentatively TRBD1 or TRBD2 (6 bases each). Germline assignment: CDR1 MNHEY and CDR2 SVGAGI. The CDR3 consists of 15 residues. V dropped 4 bases and J dropped 2 bases, with 15 bases sitting between them. CDR3 loop: CASSSEGEYPYEQYF. DNA of the CDR3: TGTGCCAGCAGTTCGGAGGGGGAATACCCCTACGAGCAGTACTTC.

The J gene is TRBJ2-7, the V gene TRBV5-6; 9 bases fit TRBD1. Unmatched junction bases numbered 3, after V lost 3 bases and J lost 2 bases. Germline V lookup: CDR1 SGHDT, CDR2 YYEEEE. This CDR3 spans 14 amino acids. CDR3 residues: CASSSGTGTYEQYF. CDR3 in DNA: TGTGCCAGCAGCTCCGGGACAGGGACCTACGAGCAGTACTTC.

The chain carries TRBV30 and TRBJ1-1; TRBD1 aligns across 8 bases. J lost 0 bases, V lost 2 bases, and 8 bases had no gene match. Germline CDR1 GTSNPN, CDR2 SVGIG (reference sequence). The CDR3 sequence is 16 residues long. In DNA form, the CDR3 reads TGTGCCTGGAGTCACAGGGGGAACCGATTGAACACTGAAGCTTTCTTT. Translation gives CAWSHRGNRLNTEAFF.

This sequence joins TRBV7-6 and TRBJ2-1, with D possibly TRBD1 on 5 matching bases. Germline assignment: CDR1 SGHVS and CDR2 FNYEAQ. V gave up 2 bases and J gave up 4 bases, with 12 bases separating them. The CDR3 covers 15 residues. CDR3 residues: CASSLFRAQYNEQFF. The DNA for the CDR3 is TGTGCCAGCAGCTTATTCAGGGCCCAGTACAATGAGCAGTTCTTC.

As regards this clone: A read error may account for a junction end that differs from germline. V gene TRBV15 combines with J gene TRBJ2-7, with 8 bases identical to TRBD2. The germline gives CDR1 LNHNV, CDR2 YYDKDF (reference sequence). This CDR3 has 13 residues. Written as DNA, the CDR3 is TGTGCCACCAGCAGAGAACCTCGGACTAGCTTGTCCTTC. Amino acid sequence: CATSREPRTSLSF.

The chain uses TRBV7-8 and TRBJ1-6; tentative D call: TRBD1 (6 bases). The V end lost 5 bases, the J end lost 2 bases, and 19 bases lay between the germline ends. The CDR3 runs to 18 residues. The V gene's germline CDR1 is SGHVS and CDR2 FQNEAQ. The CDR3 DNA reads as TGTGCCAGCAGCCAAAGGACCCAGGGGATGGCCTATAATTCACCCCTCCACTTT. Protein product: CASSQRTQGMAYNSPLHF.